This T cell receptor (beta chain) emerged from a study of CD8+ T cells in alopecia areata. Noted treatment: oral pan-JAK inhibitor, 5-10 mg twice daily. cDNA serving as the sequencing template came from extracted, reverse transcribed RNA. Data came from immunoSEQ multiplex PCR; TCRdb stores just in-frame clones and leaves some out. The sample lists 200,000 to 250,000 clones, around 57% occurring once. The clonotype originates from a human donor with alopecia areata. The sample in question was CD4+ T cells sorted from blood, obtained at week 4, from a patient treated with tofacitinib.

CDR3 residues: CASSSEGASGSVTDTQYF. Here the CDR3 DNA reads TGTGCCAGCAGCTCCGAAGGGGCTAGCGGGTCGGTCACAGATACGCAGTATTTT. The rearrangement joins TRBV7-2 to TRBJ2-3; 8 nucleotides agree with TRBD2. V lost 4 bases and J lost 2; bases outside the gene matches: 14. Germline loops: CDR1 SGHTA, CDR2 FQGNSA. The CDR3 extends over 18 amino acids.